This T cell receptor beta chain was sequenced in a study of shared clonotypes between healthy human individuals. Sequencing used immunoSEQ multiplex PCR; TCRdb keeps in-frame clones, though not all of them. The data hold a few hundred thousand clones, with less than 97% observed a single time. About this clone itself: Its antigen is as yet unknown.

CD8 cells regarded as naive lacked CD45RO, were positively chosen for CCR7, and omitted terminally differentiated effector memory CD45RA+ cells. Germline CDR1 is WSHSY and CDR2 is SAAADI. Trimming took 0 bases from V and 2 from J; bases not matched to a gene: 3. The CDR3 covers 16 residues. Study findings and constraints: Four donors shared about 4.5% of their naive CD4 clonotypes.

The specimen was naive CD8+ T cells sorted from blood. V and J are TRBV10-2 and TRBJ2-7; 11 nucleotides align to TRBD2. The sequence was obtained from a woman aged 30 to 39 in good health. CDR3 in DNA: TGCGCCAGCAGTGAGTCCCGACTAGCGGGAACCTACGAGCAGTACTTC. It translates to CASSESRLAGTYEQYF.